This is a list of T cell receptor beta chains from one sample in a study of blood T cell repertoires in COVID-19. The data were produced by immunoSEQ multiplex PCR, yet TCRdb's version contains in-frame clones alone and is incomplete. In the table there are roughly 39,000 clones, over 80% of which are singletons. The sequencing sample was made of peripheral blood. These TCRs come from a man aged 50-60 years with active or convalescent COVID-19. CDR3s include the opening cysteine and the closing phenylalanine or tryptophan. A D gene is named only where the DNA matches it firmly. Rows may omit the clone size; those that give it use once, few, many or a size class.

>few|TRBV2|TRBJ1-5|TRBD1
CASSEGEDRGWVQPQHF
TGTGCCAGCAGTGAAGGGGAGGACAGGGGTTGGGTGCAGCCCCAGCATTTT
>NA|TRBV25-1|TRBJ1-5|NA
CASSEGGAVNQPQHF
TGTGCCAGCAGTGAAGGAGGGGCAGTTAATCAGCCCCAGCATTTT
>NA|TRBV7-2|TRBJ2-5|TRBD2
CASSLGLRGGEVETQYF
TGTGCCAGCAGCTTAGGGTTACGCGGGGGGGAGGTGGAGACCCAGTACTTC
>NA|TRBV11-1|TRBJ2-5|NA
CASSLAILSQAETQYF
TGTGCCAGCAGCTTAGCGATACTCTCACAGGCGGAGACCCAGTACTTC
>NA|TRBV10-3|TRBJ2-5|NA
CAISKPGLQETQYF
TGTGCCATCAGTAAACCGGGACTCCAAGAGACCCAGTACTTC
>NA|TRBV28|TRBJ1-5|TRBD1
CASSGRGNQPQHF
TGTGCCAGCAGTGGCAGGGGGAATCAGCCCCAGCATTTT
>NA|TRBV28|TRBJ1-1|NA
CASSLLMNTEAFF
TGTGCCAGCAGTTTATTAATGAACACTGAAGCTTTCTTT
>NA|TRBV7-6|TRBJ2-7|NA
CASSLSVQGGNEQYF
TGTGCCAGCAGCTTAAGTGTACAGGGTGGCAACGAGCAGTACTTC
>few|TRBV13|TRBJ1-1|NA
CASRQRGGLNTEAFF
TGTGCCAGCAGACAAAGGGGGGGGTTGAACACTGAAGCTTTCTTT
>NA|TRBV9|TRBJ2-7|TRBD1
CASSVDPGGPYEQYF
TGTGCCAGCAGCGTAGACCCAGGGGGCCCTTACGAGCAGTACTTC
>NA|TRBV20-1|TRBJ1-1|NA
CSASRGHQNTEAFF
TGCAGTGCTAGTCGGGGACACCAGAACACTGAAGCTTTCTTT
>once|TRBV10-2|TRBJ1-2|NA
CASSDARAGGYTF
TGCGCCAGCAGTGATGCCAGGGCCGGAGGCTACACCTTC
>few|TRBV28|TRBJ2-1|TRBD2
CASSSREGRRAYNEQFF
TGTGCCAGCAGTTCGCGGGAGGGCCGGAGGGCCTACAATGAGCAGTTCTTC
>NA|TRBV7-2|TRBJ1-5|NA
CASSLGGGRYSNQPQHF
TGTGCCAGCAGCTTAGGGGGAGGCCGATATAGCAATCAGCCCCAGCATTTT
>NA|TRBV19|TRBJ1-4|TRBD1
CASSPNRQGTNEKLFF
TGTGCCAGTAGTCCGAACCGACAGGGAACTAATGAAAAACTGTTTTTT
>NA|TRBV5-4|TRBJ1-1|NA
CASSFDRNTEAFF
TGTGCCAGCAGCTTCGACAGGAACACTGAAGCTTTCTTT
>NA|TRBV29-1|TRBJ2-2|TRBD1
CSVEDLGQGNTGELFF
TGCAGCGTTGAAGATCTGGGACAGGGGAACACCGGGGAGCTGTTTTTT
>once|TRBV5-1|TRBJ2-5|TRBD1
CASSSRTGDGETQYF
TGCGCCAGCAGCTCTAGGACAGGGGACGGAGAGACCCAGTACTTC
>NA|TRBV28|TRBJ2-3|TRBD2
CASSPPGGWEGLDQSDTQYF
TGTGCCAGCAGCCCTCCTGGGGGGTGGGAGGGACTAGATCAGTCGGATACGCAGTATTTT
>NA|TRBV11-2|TRBJ1-1|TRBD1
CASTDRGRGLAFF
TGTGCCAGCACCGACAGGGGGCGCGGACTGGCTTTCTTT
>NA|TRBV2|TRBJ2-5|NA
CASSENRDQETQYF
TGTGCCAGCAGTGAAAACAGGGACCAAGAGACCCAGTACTTC
>NA|TRBV6-1|TRBJ1-3|NA
CASKITGGRNTIYF
TGTGCCAGCAAAATCACGGGGGGCAGAAACACCATATATTTT
>NA|TRBV10-3|TRBJ1-2|TRBD1
CAISGTGDGYTF
TGTGCCATCAGTGGGACAGGGGATGGCTACACCTTC
>NA|TRBV10-1|TRBJ1-5|TRBD1
CASSEPNQDRVADGVNQPQHF
TGCGCCAGCAGTGAGCCGAACCAGGACAGGGTCGCCGATGGAGTTAATCAGCCCCAGCATTTT
>NA|TRBV10-2|TRBJ1-2|NA
CASMDPGSDSKSGYTF
TGCGCCAGCATGGACCCCGGATCCGACAGCAAGAGTGGCTACACCTTC
>NA|TRBV28|TRBJ2-7|NA
CASTQPLVDEQYF
TGTGCCAGCACTCAACCTCTAGTCGACGAGCAGTACTTC
>NA|TRBV27|TRBJ2-2|TRBD2
CASSFGGAGGELFF
TGTGCCAGCAGTTTCGGGGGGGCCGGCGGGGAGCTGTTTTTT
>NA|TRBV29-1|TRBJ1-2|NA
CSAVPGQGFGYTF
TGCAGCGCCGTCCCTGGGCAGGGCTTTGGCTACACCTTC
>NA|TRBV2|TRBJ1-6|TRBD1
CASRVDRAHSSYNSPLHF
TGTGCCAGCAGGGTTGACAGGGCCCACAGCTCCTATAATTCACCCCTCCACTTT
>once|TRBV11-3|TRBJ2-5|TRBD2
CASSLGVTSGETQYF
TGTGCCAGCAGCTTAGGGGTGACTAGCGGAGAGACCCAGTACTTC
>NA|TRBV19|TRBJ2-1|NA
CASSMSRGSNEQFF
TGTGCCAGTAGTATGAGTAGGGGAAGCAATGAGCAGTTCTTC
>NA|TRBV18|TRBJ1-2|TRBD1
CASSPGQGYGYTF
TGTGCCAGCTCCCCCGGACAGGGCTATGGCTACACCTTC
>NA|TRBV3-1/TRBV3-2|TRBJ2-7|NA
CASSHDSPKQYF
TGTGCCAGCAGCCACGACTCCCCCAAGCAGTACTTC
>NA|TRBV10-3|TRBJ1-1|NA
CAISDPKTGSNTEAFF
TGTGCCATCAGTGACCCTAAGACAGGTTCGAACACTGAAGCTTTCTTT
>once|TRBV5-6|TRBJ2-3|TRBD1
CASSWDRGLDTQYF
TGTGCCAGCAGCTGGGACAGGGGGTTAGATACGCAGTATTTT
>NA|TRBV5-6|TRBJ2-5|NA
CASSSRAGETQYF
TGTGCCAGCAGCTCGAGGGCGGGGGAGACCCAGTACTTC
>few|TRBV28|TRBJ1-4|TRBD1
CASSSSAGTGYEKLFF
TGTGCCAGCAGTTCATCTGCCGGGACAGGATATGAAAAACTGTTTTTT
>NA|TRBV19|TRBJ1-3|NA
CASSRTRSGNTIYF
TGTGCCAGTAGCCGGACACGCTCTGGAAACACCATATATTTT
>NA|TRBV7-6|TRBJ1-4|NA
CASSFGLGHQTNEKLFF
TGTGCCAGCAGCTTCGGGTTGGGACACCAAACTAATGAAAAACTGTTTTTT
>NA|TRBV6-5|TRBJ2-3|NA
CASSLRSGTDTQYF
TGTGCCAGCAGTTTGCGGTCTGGCACAGATACGCAGTATTTT
>NA|TRBV19|TRBJ1-2|TRBD1
CASSLGPTGVHNYGYTF
TGTGCCAGTAGTCTTGGCCCTACAGGGGTTCACAACTATGGCTACACCTTC
>once|TRBV10-3|TRBJ1-6|NA
CAISGGGSDNSPLHF
TGTGCCATCAGTGGGGGGGGCAGTGATAATTCACCCCTCCACTTT
>NA|TRBV6-5|TRBJ1-3|NA
CASSHPSGNTIYF
TGTGCCAGCAGCCATCCCTCTGGAAACACCATATATTTT
>NA|TRBV15|TRBJ2-7|NA
CATSRDELGSLRRVQYF
TGTGCCACCAGCAGAGACGAGTTGGGATCCCTAAGGAGGGTGCAGTACTTC
>NA|TRBV30|TRBJ1-4|TRBD1
CAWSRDSPDNEKLFF
TGTGCCTGGAGTCGGGACAGCCCCGATAATGAAAAACTGTTTTTT
>NA|TRBV5-1|TRBJ2-3|TRBD2
CASSLVGTSGRAGTDTQYF
TGCGCCAGCAGCTTGGTCGGGACTAGCGGGAGGGCCGGGACAGATACGCAGTATTTT
>NA|TRBV3-1/TRBV3-2|TRBJ1-2|NA
CASSLPGAANYGYTF
TGTGCCAGCAGCCTACCAGGGGCCGCTAACTATGGCTACACCTTC
>NA|TRBV5-1|TRBJ2-3|NA
CASSSKGVTDTQYF
TGCGCCAGCAGCTCTAAAGGGGTTACAGATACGCAGTATTTT
>NA|TRBV27|TRBJ1-2|TRBD1
CASSPLQGAGYTF
TGTGCCAGCAGTCCTTTACAGGGGGCTGGCTACACCTTC
>few|TRBV5-6|TRBJ1-1|NA
CASSLDGRRVANTEAFF
TGTGCCAGCAGCTTGGATGGGCGGAGGGTTGCGAACACTGAAGCTTTCTTT
>NA|TRBV6-1|TRBJ1-2|TRBD1
CASSDQGQGTAANYGYTF
TGTGCCAGCAGTGACCAAGGACAGGGCACAGCAGCTAACTATGGCTACACCTTC